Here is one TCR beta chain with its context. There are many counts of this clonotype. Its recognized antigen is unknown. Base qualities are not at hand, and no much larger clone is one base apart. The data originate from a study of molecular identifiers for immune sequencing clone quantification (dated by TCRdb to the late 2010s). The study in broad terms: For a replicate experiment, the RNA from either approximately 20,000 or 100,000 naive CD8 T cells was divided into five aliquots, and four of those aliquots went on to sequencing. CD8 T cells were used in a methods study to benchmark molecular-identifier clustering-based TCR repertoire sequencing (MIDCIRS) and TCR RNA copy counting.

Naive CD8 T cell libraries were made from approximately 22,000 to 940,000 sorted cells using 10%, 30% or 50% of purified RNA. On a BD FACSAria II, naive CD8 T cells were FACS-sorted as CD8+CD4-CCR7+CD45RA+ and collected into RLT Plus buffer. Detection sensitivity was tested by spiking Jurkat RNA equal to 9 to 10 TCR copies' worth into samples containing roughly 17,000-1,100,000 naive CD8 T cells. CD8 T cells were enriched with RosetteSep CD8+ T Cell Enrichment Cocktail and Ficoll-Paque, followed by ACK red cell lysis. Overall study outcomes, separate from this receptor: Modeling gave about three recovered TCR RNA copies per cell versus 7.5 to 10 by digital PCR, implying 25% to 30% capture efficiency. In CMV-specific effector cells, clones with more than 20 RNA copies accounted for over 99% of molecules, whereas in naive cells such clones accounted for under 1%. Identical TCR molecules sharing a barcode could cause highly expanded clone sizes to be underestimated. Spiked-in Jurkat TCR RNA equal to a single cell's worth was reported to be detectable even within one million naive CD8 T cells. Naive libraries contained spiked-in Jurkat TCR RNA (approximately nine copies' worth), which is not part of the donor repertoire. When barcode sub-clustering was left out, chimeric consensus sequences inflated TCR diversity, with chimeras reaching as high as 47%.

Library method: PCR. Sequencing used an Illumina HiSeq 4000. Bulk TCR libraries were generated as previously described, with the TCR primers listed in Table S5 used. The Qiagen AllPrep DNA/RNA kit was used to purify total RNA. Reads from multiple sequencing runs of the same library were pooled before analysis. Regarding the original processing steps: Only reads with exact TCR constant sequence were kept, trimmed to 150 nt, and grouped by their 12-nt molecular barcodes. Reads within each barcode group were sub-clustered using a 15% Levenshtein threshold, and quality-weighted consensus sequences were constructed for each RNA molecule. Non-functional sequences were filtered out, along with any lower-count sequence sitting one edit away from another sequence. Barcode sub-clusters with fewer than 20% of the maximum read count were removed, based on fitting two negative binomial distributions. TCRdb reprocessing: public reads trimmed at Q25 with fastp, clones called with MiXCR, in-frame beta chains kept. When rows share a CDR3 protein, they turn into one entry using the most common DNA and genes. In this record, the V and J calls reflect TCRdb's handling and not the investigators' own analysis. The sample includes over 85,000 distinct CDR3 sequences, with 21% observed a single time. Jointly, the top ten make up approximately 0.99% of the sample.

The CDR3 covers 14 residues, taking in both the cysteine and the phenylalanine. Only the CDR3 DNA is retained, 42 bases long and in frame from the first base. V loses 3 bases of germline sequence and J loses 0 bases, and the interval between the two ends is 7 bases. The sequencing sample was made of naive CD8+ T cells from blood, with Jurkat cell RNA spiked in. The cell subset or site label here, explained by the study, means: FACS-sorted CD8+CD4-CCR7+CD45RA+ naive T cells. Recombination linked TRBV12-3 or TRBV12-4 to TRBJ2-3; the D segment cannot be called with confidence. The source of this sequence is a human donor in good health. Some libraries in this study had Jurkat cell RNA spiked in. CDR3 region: CASSLWRSTDTQYF. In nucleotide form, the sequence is TGTGCCAGCAGTTTGTGGCGGAGCACAGATACGCAGTATTTT.